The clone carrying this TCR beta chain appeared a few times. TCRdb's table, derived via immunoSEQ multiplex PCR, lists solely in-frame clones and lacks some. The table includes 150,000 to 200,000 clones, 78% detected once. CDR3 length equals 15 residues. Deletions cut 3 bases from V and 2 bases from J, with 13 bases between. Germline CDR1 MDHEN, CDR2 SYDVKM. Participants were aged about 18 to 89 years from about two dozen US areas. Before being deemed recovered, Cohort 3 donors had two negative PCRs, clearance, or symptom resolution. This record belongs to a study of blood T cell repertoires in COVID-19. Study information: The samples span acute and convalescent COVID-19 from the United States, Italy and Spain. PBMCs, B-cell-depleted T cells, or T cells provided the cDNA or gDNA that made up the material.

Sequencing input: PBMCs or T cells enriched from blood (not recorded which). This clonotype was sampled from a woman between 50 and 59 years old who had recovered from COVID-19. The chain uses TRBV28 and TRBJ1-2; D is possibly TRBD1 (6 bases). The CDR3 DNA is TGTGCCAGCAGTTTCAGGGGTCTACACAACTATGGCTACACCTTC. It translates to CASSFRGLHNYGYTF.